This entry describes one T cell receptor beta chain. Its antigen is currently unknown. This specimen belongs to a study of beta chain features in type 1 diabetes. Points from the study as a whole: Type 1 diabetes patients showed fewer insertions and more deletions at VDJ junctions. Moderate but significant shortening of TCRB CDR3s was recorded in all four CD4+ subsets from Type 1 diabetes patients. Sequencing of cDNA might inflate the share of cells that strongly express TCR.

The V segment lost 5 bases and the J segment 6 bases; nucleotides outside the gene matches: 5. The CDR3 consists of 14 residues. Germline CDR1 reads SGHTA; CDR2 reads FQGNSA. Every sorted population was more than 98% pure. The authors reverse transcribed all of the isolated RNA, so sequencing captured expressed TCRB transcripts. Assay: immunoSEQ multiplex PCR; the TCRdb copy retains only in-frame clones and omits some. Altogether under 300,000 clones are present, around 7.3% being singletons, with the ten largest covering approximately 0.99%. This clonotype was sampled from a woman younger than 30 in good health. Material for sequencing was central memory CD4+ T cells from blood. This rearrangement joins TRBV7-2 to TRBJ2-3; 10 bases fit TRBD2. In DNA, the CDR3 is TGTGCCAGCAGCCAACTAGCGGGGCGGGATACGCAGTATTTT. Encoded protein: CASSQLAGRDTQYF.